This passage covers 21 T cell receptor beta chains from one sample sequenced in a study of blood T cell repertoires in COVID-19. TCRdb's table, derived via immunoSEQ multiplex PCR, lists solely in-frame clones and lacks some. The sample records 130,000 to 150,000 clones, roughly four fifths being singletons. Sequencing was done on a sample of peripheral blood. Receptors originate from a human donor with acute or convalescent COVID-19. The donor label of this sample is uncertain.

J is TRBJ1-1 and V is TRBV10-3, with D possibly matching TRBD1 (6 bases). From germline, CDR1 is ENHRY and CDR2 SYGVKD. The CDR3 contains 14 residues. The V end lost 4 bases, the J end lost 0 bases, and 9 bases lay between the germline ends. The CDR3 nucleotides are TGTGCCATCAGTGTCGGGACATTGAACACTGAAGCTTTCTTT. It codes for CAISVGTLNTEAFF.

This chain links TRBV12-3 or TRBV12-4 with TRBJ1-5, with TRBD1 as a possible D gene (5 bases). Trimming removed 3 bases at V and 7 bases at J, with 7 bases between. This CDR3 contains 12 residues. The chain's CDR3 is CASSFRGQPQHF. CDR3 DNA sequence: TGTGCCAGCAGTTTTAGGGGACAGCCCCAGCATTTT.

This clone appeared once. The V gene is TRBV6-5, the J gene TRBJ2-1; TRBD2 agrees at 8 bases. The V gene end was trimmed by 4 bases and the J gene end by 6 bases; junction bases not matched to a gene: 2. The CDR3 has 13 amino acids. Germline V gene sequence: CDR1 MNHEY, CDR2 SVGAGI. CDR3 nucleotides: TGTGCCAGCAGTTCCCGGGAGGGCAATGAGCAGTTCTTC. Encoded protein: CASSSREGNEQFF.

This chain links TRBV29-1 with TRBJ1-2, with D possibly being TRBD1 (6 bases). Per the germline V gene, CDR1 is SQVTM and CDR2 is ANQGSEA. The V end was cut by 6 bases, the J end by 3 bases, with 11 bases between. There are 12 residues in the CDR3. CDR3 amino acids: CSVQGGDYGYTF. CDR3 nucleotide sequence: TGCAGCGTCCAAGGGGGGGACTATGGCTACACCTTC.

This chain joins TRBV5-4 and TRBJ1-1, with 9 bases aligning to TRBD1. Looked up from germline, CDR1 is SGHNT and CDR2 is YYREEE (reference sequence). The ends lost 0 bases at V and 3 bases at J; junction bases unmatched: 6. The CDR3 runs 16 residues. The CDR3 coding sequence is TGTGCCAGCAGCTTGGATCGCGGGACAGGGTACACTGAAGCTTTCTTT. Translated, it gives CASSLDRGTGYTEAFF. Drawing the rest from reference TRBV5-4 and TRBJ1-1, the complete variable domain is ETGVTQSPTHLIKTRGQQVTLRCSSQSGHNTVSWYQQALGQGPQFIFQYYREEENGRGNFPPRFSGLQFPNYSSELNVNALELDDSALYLCASSLDRGTGYTEAFFGQGTRLTVV.

The rearrangement uses TRBV7-2 and TRBJ1-5, with D possibly being TRBD1 (5 bases). Deletions cut 4 bases from V and 4 bases from J, with 11 bases between. The germline V gene encodes CDR1 SGHTA and CDR2 FQGNSA. This CDR3 spans 14 amino acids. The CDR3 region has the DNA TGTGCCAGCAGCTCGATGACAGTTAATCAGCCCCAGCATTTT. This encodes CASSSMTVNQPQHF.

J is TRBJ1-1 and V is TRBV27; 9 bases agree with TRBD1. This CDR3 has 13 residues. In germline, CDR1 is MNHEY, CDR2 SMNVEV (reference sequence). J lost 7 bases, V lost 7 bases, and 7 bases had no gene match. CDR3 sequence: CASNKGQGVEAFF. In DNA, the CDR3 is TGTGCCAGCAACAAGGGACAGGGAGTTGAAGCTTTCTTT.

For the CDR3, the DNA is TGCGCCAGCAGCCAAGATCTTCGGCGCGGAGGGGATATAGGTGGCTACACCTTC. Protein sequence: CASSQDLRRGGDIGGYTF. The chain recombines TRBV4-1 with TRBJ1-2; D perhaps matches TRBD1 (5 bases). This CDR3 contains 18 residues. Between the trimmed V and J ends, which lost 0 bases and 7 bases, there was a span of 24 bases. Germline V gene sequence: CDR1 MGHRA, CDR2 YSYEKL.

The V call is TRBV2, the J call TRBJ2-1; possibly TRBD2 for D (8 bases). V was pared by 10 bases and J by 3 bases, with 19 bases between. Germline V CDR1 and CDR2: SNHLY, FYNNEI. The CDR3 extends over 15 amino acids. This chain's CDR3 is CATQRGRGDYNEQFF. The CDR3 bases are TGTGCCACCCAAAGGGGGCGGGGGGACTACAATGAGCAGTTCTTC. The entire variable domain, with the rest obtained from reference TRBV2 and TRBJ2-1, is as follows: EPEVTQTPSHQVTQMGQEVILRCVPISNHLYFYWYRQILGQKVEFLVSFYNNEISEKSEIFDDQFSVERPDGSNFTLKIRSTKLEDSAMYFCATQRGRGDYNEQFFGPGTRLTVL.

In DNA form, the CDR3 reads TGTGCCAGCAGCTTAGAAACCCCTGCTGCCAGATACTATGGCTACACCTTC. Amino acids: CASSLETPAARYYGYTF. The chain has TRBV7-2 and TRBJ1-2; no clear D gene. From germline, CDR1 is SGHTA and CDR2 FQGNSA. The V gene lost 1 base and the J gene lost 3 bases, with 18 bases spanning the gap. CDR3 length: 17 amino acids.

This clone was seen only once. The V call is TRBV5-6, the J call TRBJ1-6; D may be TRBD1 (6 bases). V was shortened by 1 base and J by 1 base, with 12 bases between the two germline ends. Germline V gives CDR1 SGHDT, CDR2 YYEEEE. The CDR3 runs 17 residues. In DNA, the CDR3 is TGTGCCAGCAGCTTGTTACAGGGAAAGTCCTATAATTCACCCCTCCACTTT. It translates to CASSLLQGKSYNSPLHF. Together with reference TRBV5-6 and TRBJ1-6, the CDR3 gives the full variable domain: DAGVTQSPTHLIKTRGQQVTLRCSPKSGHDTVSWYQQALGQGPQFIFQYYEEEERQRGNFPDRFSGHQFPNYSSELNVNALLLGDSALYLCASSLLQGKSYNSPLHFGNGTRLTVT.

This clone was detected only a few times. V usage is TRBV30 and J usage is TRBJ2-2; 8 bases agree with TRBD2. From germline, CDR1 is GTSNPN and CDR2 SVGIG (reference sequence). V trimming: 2 bases; J trimming: 6 bases; junction bases outside the gene matches: 11. CDR3 length equals 16 residues. The CDR3 DNA reads as TGTGCCTGGAGTTTTCTAGCGGGCCCGTCGGCCGGGGAGCTGTTTTTT. This codes for CAWSFLAGPSAGELFF. Variable domain in full (rest from reference TRBV30 and TRBJ2-2): SQTIHQWPATLVQPVGSPLSLECTVEGTSNPNLYWYRQAAGRGLQLLFYSVGIGQISSEVPQNLSASRPQDRQFILSSKKLLLSDSGFYLCAWSFLAGPSAGELFFGEGSRLTVL.

This clone was seen a single time. This chain links TRBV15 with TRBJ2-1; D is possibly TRBD2 (5 bases). The CDR3 is 17 amino acids. The V and J ends lost 3 bases and 0 bases respectively, with 15 bases between them. Germline assignment: CDR1 LNHNV and CDR2 YYDKDF (reference sequence). The CDR3 region has the DNA TGTGCCACCAGCAGGGACTCAGGAATTAGCTCCTACAATGAGCAGTTCTTC. Residues: CATSRDSGISSYNEQFF.

The chain couples TRBV11-3 to TRBJ2-1; D unresolved. Trimming pared 2 bases from V and 0 bases from J, leaving 8 bases between. Germline lookup yields CDR1 SGHNT and CDR2 YENEEA. The CDR3 covers 15 residues. The CDR3 reads CASSLRPGSYNEQFF. Here the CDR3 DNA reads TGTGCCAGCAGCTTACGTCCAGGCTCCTACAATGAGCAGTTCTTC.

The gene calls are TRBV5-6 and TRBJ1-1; tentative D call: TRBD1 (5 bases). Germline loops: CDR1 SGHDT, CDR2 YYEEEE. The CDR3 sequence is 14 residues long. V dropped 1 base and J dropped 5 bases, with 12 bases sitting between them. CDR3 coding DNA: TGTGCCAGCAGCTTGTTGGGGCTGAGGACTGAAGCTTTCTTT. Its translation is CASSLLGLRTEAFF.

The chain links TRBV19 to TRBJ1-1; the D gene is possibly TRBD1 (6 bases). Deletions cut 3 bases from V and 1 base from J, with 9 bases between. The CDR3 spans 14 residues. CDR1 is LNHDA and CDR2 is SQIVND in the germline V gene (reference sequence). CDR3 region: CASSIRTENTEAFF. CDR3 nucleotide sequence: TGTGCCAGTAGTATCCGGACAGAGAACACTGAAGCTTTCTTT.

The chain links TRBV5-1 to TRBJ1-1, with D tentatively TRBD1 (5 bases). The V end was cut by 4 bases, the J end by 2 bases, with 15 bases between. This CDR3 region has 15 residues. CDR1 SGHRS and CDR2 YFSETQ come from the germline V gene. The CDR3 nucleotides are TGCGCCAGCAGCCTTGATTCGACAGTAAACACTGAAGCTTTCTTT. It is translated as CASSLDSTVNTEAFF.

The chain couples TRBV27 to TRBJ2-1; tentatively, D is TRBD2 (6 bases). The germline CDR1 and CDR2 sequences are MNHEY and SMNVEV (reference sequence). V lost 4 bases and J lost 12, with 16 bases in between. The CDR3 covers 13 residues. The CDR3 nucleotides read TGTGCCAGCAGTTCCTATAGGCGGGGAGGGCAGTTCTTC. It yields the protein CASSSYRRGGQFF.

This rearrangement joins TRBV2 to TRBJ1-2, with D possibly TRBD1 on 6 matching bases. This CDR3 has 14 residues. CDR1 and CDR2 from the germline V gene are SNHLY and FYNNEI. The germline V and J ends were trimmed by 5 bases and 6 bases, with 16 bases remaining between them. CDR3 loop: CASSPRVTGHGYTF. The CDR3 bases are TGTGCCAGCAGTCCCAGGGTCACAGGGCATGGCTACACCTTC. The full variable domain, rest sourced from reference TRBV2 and TRBJ1-2, is EPEVTQTPSHQVTQMGQEVILRCVPISNHLYFYWYRQILGQKVEFLVSFYNNEISEKSEIFDDQFSVERPDGSNFTLKIRSTKLEDSAMYFCASSPRVTGHGYTFGSGTRLTVV.

This sequence joins TRBV5-4 and TRBJ2-7, with 9 bases fitting TRBD1. The CDR3 is 15 residues long. The junction had 6 bases not matched to a gene; V was cut back by 3 bases and J by 2 bases. The germline CDR1 and CDR2 sequences are SGHNT and YYREEE (reference sequence). This chain's CDR3 is CASSSGTGTTYEQYF. CDR3 nucleotide sequence: TGTGCCAGCAGCTCTGGGACAGGGACTACCTACGAGCAGTACTTC.

The gene calls are TRBV6-5 and TRBJ1-1, with TRBD1 as a possible D gene (6 bases). This CDR3 contains 15 residues. V was pared by 4 bases and J by 4 bases, with 16 bases between. Germline V gene sequence: CDR1 MNHEY, CDR2 SVGAGI. The CDR3 nucleotides read TGTGCCAGCAGTTCCCACTGGGGAGGGGGCACTGAAGCTTTCTTT. It translates to CASSSHWGGGTEAFF.